This T cell receptor (beta chain) was identified during a study of shared clonotypes between healthy human individuals. About the study: Three plates each covered CD4 naive and memory; CD8 naive two, CD8 memory one.

The V gene's germline CDR1 is WSHSY and CDR2 SAAADI. There are 13 residues in the CDR3. V shed 4 bases and J shed 5 bases, with 11 bases lying between them. For sorted subsets, 200 ng DNA per replicate equaled around 30,000 T cell genomes. Here immunoSEQ multiplex PCR was the method, and the copy in TCRdb shows in-frame clones only, minus some. The data show 400,000 to 600,000 clones, approximately 95% seen once. Comments on this clone: Its cognate antigen is unknown.

Regarding the study as a whole: In general, naive subsets displayed greater estimated richness than memory subsets did.

The sample comprised naive CD4+ T cells sorted from blood. Subset indicated: CD45RA+ positively selected. The chain recombines TRBV10-2 with TRBJ1-2, with TRBD1 as a possible D gene (6 bases). This sequence originates from a young woman in good health. Written as DNA, the CDR3 is TGCGCCAGCAGTGCGAACGGACAGTATGGCTACACCTTC. This gives the protein CASSANGQYGYTF.